Below, one TCR beta chain is given with its context. Amplification used 60 Vbeta primers and 13 Jbeta primers. Profiled with immunoSEQ multiplex PCR; TCRdb holds only in-frame clones, not every one. The table lists around 230,000 clones, roughly 79% of them singletons. The CDR3 sequence is 16 residues long. The V gene's germline CDR1 is LNHDA and CDR2 SQIVND (reference sequence). The germline V and J ends were trimmed by 7 bases and 5 bases, with 21 bases remaining between them. This entry comes from a study of cytomegalovirus exposure and HLA in healthy donors. The receptor's source is a male donor in good health and CMV-seronegative. This chain uses TRBV19 with TRBJ2-1; D is possibly TRBD1 (6 bases). Sample: PBMCs. The CDR3 here is CASNEGTHLPNNEQFF. The CDR3 nucleotides are TGTGCCAGTAATGAAGGGACACACTTACCTAACAATGAGCAGTTCTTC.